One and the same sample provided the 4 T cell receptor beta chains below, sequenced in a study of blood T cell repertoires in COVID-19. TCRdb's copy holds only in-frame clones and misses some; the assay was immunoSEQ multiplex PCR. The sample holds 310,000 or so clones, approximately 86% seen once. The sequencing input was PBMCs or T cells enriched from blood (not recorded which). The receptors here all came from a woman aged 18-35 years who had recovered from COVID-19.

The chain links TRBV4-1 to TRBJ2-7; 14 bases line up with TRBD2. CDR3 size: 18 residues. Trimming cost V 0 bases and J 7 bases; bases outside gene matches: 11. The germline gives CDR1 MGHRA, CDR2 YSYEKL. The DNA of the CDR3 is TGCGCCAGCAGCCAAGATTTGACTAGCGGGAGGGCCGATGGGGAGCAGTACTTC. Residues: CASSQDLTSGRADGEQYF.

V and J are TRBV28 and TRBJ1-1, with TRBD1 identical over 9 bases. V was clipped by 9 bases and J by 5 bases; unmatched bases: 7. The CDR3 runs to 13 residues. CDR1 is MDHEN, CDR2 SYDVKM, per germline. The chain's CDR3 is CASQNRGPTEAFF. The CDR3 nucleotides read TGTGCCAGTCAAAACAGGGGGCCAACTGAAGCTTTCTTT.

This clone has just one count. The chain joins TRBV7-2 to TRBJ1-6; TRBD1 matches at 9 bases. V shed 5 bases, J shed 6 bases, and the junction held 8 bases outside the gene matches. The germline V gene encodes CDR1 SGHTA and CDR2 FQGNSA. This CDR3 spans 16 amino acids. The CDR3 sequence is CASSQKPGQGNSPLHF. CDR3 DNA sequence: TGTGCCAGCAGCCAGAAACCGGGACAGGGTAATTCACCCCTCCACTTT.

The V and J genes are TRBV6-1 and TRBJ2-5; D perhaps matches TRBD1 (5 bases). This CDR3 region has 14 residues. The V end was cut by 5 bases, the J end by 7 bases, with 17 bases between. From germline, CDR1 is MNHNS and CDR2 SASEGT. CDR3 protein: CASSPDFGARTQYF. CDR3 nucleotides: TGTGCCAGCAGTCCCGATTTTGGGGCAAGGACCCAGTACTTC.